This section outlines one T cell receptor (beta chain) sequence together with its context. As yet, its antigen is unknown. CDR3 size: 17 residues. CDR1 is SGHRS, CDR2 YFSETQ, per germline. V was trimmed by 4 bases and J by 0 bases, leaving 14 bases between them. Produced via immunoSEQ multiplex PCR; TCRdb's table is partial and in-frame only. The sample carries approximately 220,000 clones, under 95% recorded once. The sample originates from a study of T cell responses to AZD1222 COVID-19 vaccine. Notes on the study in general: Baseline seropositivity occurred in only 5 to 7 AZD1222 recipients. Nearly half of the spike-specific TCRs reportedly recognize variant regions that carry no mutations.

The source is an adult in good health. The input for sequencing was peripheral blood, taken on day 0 of MenACWY control vaccination. The V gene is TRBV5-1, the J gene TRBJ2-6, with D possibly matching TRBD2 (6 bases). The CDR3 DNA is TGCGCCAGCAGCAAGGACCGGAGGGACTCTGGGGCCAACGTCCTGACTTTC. Translation gives CASSKDRRDSGANVLTF.